A single sample is the source of the 25 T cell receptor beta chains below, sequenced in a study of T cell responses to AZD1222 COVID-19 vaccine (dated by TCRdb to the early 2020s). The method behind the library was the immunoSEQ multiplex PCR assay. As stored in TCRdb, this immuneACCESS dataset retains in-frame rearrangements with V and J assigned. A fraction of the clones does not appear; measured against another copy, unresolved V genes explain less than half of the discrepancy, and the remainder lacks a known reason. The sample table contains about 140,000 clones; only one count was recorded for 90% to 95% of them. 3% to 4% of the sample goes to the ten largest clones. Interpreted using the paper, the time point label stands for: about 28 days (+/-7) after the second vaccine dose. Sample: peripheral blood, taken 28 days after the second AZD1222 dose. Every receptor here comes from an adult who received the AZD1222 COVID-19 vaccine.

The rearrangement joins TRBV9 to TRBJ2-7; D ambiguous. The CDR3 runs 17 residues. Germline CDR1 is SGDLS and CDR2 is YYNGEE. Trimming removed 0 bases at V and 0 bases at J, with 16 bases between. The CDR3 loop is CASSVGFKGTDSYEQYF. The CDR3 DNA reads TGTGCCAGCAGCGTAGGTTTTAAGGGAACCGACTCCTACGAGCAGTACTTC.

The chain employs TRBV6-5 and TRBJ2-1, with 10 bases identical to TRBD2. CDR1 MNHEY and CDR2 SVGAGI come from the germline V gene. The CDR3 contains 13 residues. With V trimmed by 7 bases and J by 10 bases, 7 bases remained unmatched. As DNA, the CDR3 is TGTGCCAGCAAGCTAGCGGGAGAGGGGGAGCAGTTCTTC. Its protein product is CASKLAGEGEQFF.

The CDR3 protein is CASSPGANVLTF. The CDR3 bases are TGTGCCAGCAGCCCCGGGGCCAACGTCCTGACTTTC. The chain has TRBV7-2 and TRBJ2-6; D ambiguous. Germline V gives CDR1 SGHTA, CDR2 FQGNSA. The CDR3 length is 12 residues. With 5 bases removed from V and 4 bases from J, the gap between germline ends came to 3 bases.

This chain joins TRBV5-1 and TRBJ2-7; TRBD2 matches 9 bases. Germline values: CDR1 SGHRS, CDR2 YFSETQ. J gave up 2 bases and V 4 bases, and 10 bases lay outside the gene matches. This CDR3 spans 16 amino acids. CDR3 nucleotide sequence: TGCGCCAGCAGCGTAATACTTAGCGGGAGCGCCTACGAGCAGTACTTC. It encodes CASSVILSGSAYEQYF. Based on the CDR3 plus reference TRBV5-1 and TRBJ2-7, the full variable domain is KAGVTQTPRYLIKTRGQQVTLSCSPISGHRSVSWYQQTPGQGLQFLFEYFSETQRNKGNFPGRFSGRQFSNSRSEMNVSTLELGDSALYLCASSVILSGSAYEQYFGPGTRLTVT.

The chain combines TRBV6-5 with TRBJ1-4; TRBD1 is a possible D gene (6 bases). Trimming shortened V by 0 bases and J by 4 bases, and 12 bases separated the two germline ends. Per the germline V gene, CDR1 is MNHEY and CDR2 is SVGAGI. CDR3 length: 16 residues. The CDR3 is CASSYSRGAGNEKLFF. The CDR3 bases are TGTGCCAGCAGTTACTCCCGGGGGGCGGGTAATGAAAAACTGTTTTTT.

The V gene is TRBV4-1, the J gene TRBJ2-1; possible D gene TRBD2, 5 bases. CDR3 length: 12 residues. V lost 4 bases, J lost 7 bases, and 8 bases lay in between. The germline V gene has CDR1 MGHRA and CDR2 YSYEKL. CDR3 bases: TGCGCCAGCAGCCCGGGAAGTAATGAGCAGTTCTTC. Protein: CASSPGSNEQFF.

The J gene is TRBJ2-1, the V gene TRBV27, with 11 bases fitting TRBD2. Per the germline V gene, CDR1 is MNHEY and CDR2 is SMNVEV (reference sequence). The trim removed 5 bases at V and 4 bases at J, leaving 10 bases unmatched. The CDR3 runs 17 residues. CDR3 nucleotides: TGTGCCAGCAGTCCGGGACTAGCGGAGGGAGCTTACAATGAGCAGTTCTTC. Its protein product is CASSPGLAEGAYNEQFF.

This chain joins TRBV20-1 and TRBJ1-6; D possibly corresponds to TRBD1 (5 bases). Germline CDR1 reads DFQATT; CDR2 reads SNEGSKA (reference sequence). CDR3 length equals 16 residues. V gave up 3 bases and J gave up 2 bases, with 14 bases separating them. CDR3 in DNA: TGCAGTGCTAGTCGTCAGGGATCCACCTATAATTCACCCCTCCACTTT. Residues: CSASRQGSTYNSPLHF.

This chain joins TRBV7-9 and TRBJ1-4; 8 bases map to TRBD1. From germline, CDR1 is SEHNR and CDR2 FQNEAQ (reference sequence). V lost 7 bases, J lost 5 bases, and 6 bases stayed unmatched. The CDR3 has 14 amino acids. The chain's CDR3 is CASNQGALNEKLFF. CDR3 DNA: TGTGCCAGCAACCAGGGGGCCCTAAATGAAAAACTGTTTTTT.

The J gene is TRBJ1-4, the V gene TRBV15, with TRBD1 as a possible D gene (5 bases). Germline V CDR1 and CDR2: LNHNV, YYDKDF (reference sequence). The V end was cut by 0 bases, the J end by 7 bases, with 9 bases between. The CDR3 sequence is 14 residues long. The CDR3 reads CATSREGGVEKLFF. CDR3 nucleotide sequence: TGTGCCACCAGCAGAGAGGGGGGAGTTGAAAAACTGTTTTTT.

The V gene is TRBV28, the J gene TRBJ2-1; TRBD2 is a possible D gene (5 bases). V shed 5 bases and J shed 6 bases, with 14 bases lying between them. The CDR3 is 14 amino acids. CDR1 and CDR2 (germline): MDHEN, SYDVKM. CDR3 region: CASSPPGNFNEQFF. The CDR3 region has the DNA TGTGCCAGCAGTCCGCCGGGGAACTTCAATGAGCAGTTCTTC.

The chain recombines TRBV2 with TRBJ1-4, with D tentatively TRBD1 (6 bases). Germline values: CDR1 SNHLY, CDR2 FYNNEI. The CDR3 runs to 15 residues. The V gene lost 7 bases and the J gene lost 1 base, with 13 bases spanning the gap. DNA for the CDR3: TGTGCCAGCAAACAATCAGGGGTAACTAATGAAAAACTGTTTTTT. This encodes CASKQSGVTNEKLFF.

V gene TRBV3-1 (or the pseudogene TRBV3-2) combines with J gene TRBJ2-2; either TRBD1 or TRBD2 may fit D (5 bases each). Looked up from germline, CDR1 is LGHDT and CDR2 is YNNKEL (reference sequence). Trimming took 4 bases from V and 4 from J, leaving 19 bases between them. The CDR3 totals 17 residues. DNA for the CDR3: TGTGCCAGCAGCCGCCGACTCCAGGGAGCGTTCACCGGGGAGCTGTTTTTT. It encodes CASSRRLQGAFTGELFF.

The chain recombines TRBV28 with TRBJ1-1; D is perhaps TRBD1 (5 bases). The CDR3 length is 14 residues. The ends were cut back, 7 bases at V and 0 bases at J, with 12 bases in the middle. The germline gives CDR1 MDHEN, CDR2 SYDVKM. CDR3 bases: TGTGCCAGCAAGGGCGGGACGTTGAACACTGAAGCTTTCTTT. Protein sequence: CASKGGTLNTEAFF. Full variable domain (outside the CDR3, taken from reference TRBV28 and TRBJ1-1): DVKVTQSSRYLVKRTGEKVFLECVQDMDHENMFWYRQDPGLGLRLIYFSYDVKMKEKGDIPEGYSVSREKKERFSLILESASTNQTSMYLCASKGGTLNTEAFFGQGTRLTVV.

The chain carries TRBV7-8 and TRBJ1-4, with D perhaps TRBD1 (5 bases). With 5 bases removed from V and 8 bases from J, the gap between germline ends came to 18 bases. From germline, CDR1 is SGHVS and CDR2 FQNEAQ. The CDR3 totals 15 residues. The CDR3 DNA follows: TGTGCCAGCAGCCCAGACAGTCGGAGAGGGGAAAAACTGTTTTTT. It specifies CASSPDSRRGEKLFF. Filled out from reference TRBV7-8 and TRBJ1-4, the complete variable domain reads GAGVSQSPRYKVAKRGQDVALRCDPISGHVSLFWYQQALGQGPEFLTYFQNEAQLDKSGLPSDRFFAERPEGSVSTLKIQRTQQEDSAVYLCASSPDSRRGEKLFFGSGTQLSVL.

V is TRBV28 and J is TRBJ2-7, with D unresolved. Trimming removed 4 bases from V and 3 bases from J, with 16 bases in between. The length of the CDR3 is 15 residues. CDR1 and CDR2 (germline): MDHEN, SYDVKM. Here the CDR3 reads CASSSVIGSDYEQYF. In DNA, the CDR3 is TGTGCCAGCAGTTCCGTAATCGGGTCCGACTACGAGCAGTACTTC.

The chain recombines TRBV7-6 with TRBJ2-1, with D hard to call. This CDR3 is 12 amino acids long. The V gene lost 5 bases and the J gene lost 10 bases, with 12 bases spanning the gap. Germline V gene data show CDR1 as SGHVS and CDR2 as FNYEAQ. CDR3 loop: CASSLPQGEQFF. Written as DNA, the CDR3 is TGTGCCAGCAGCCTCCCCCAAGGGGAGCAGTTCTTC.

The chain has TRBV29-1 and TRBJ1-2; D is possibly TRBD1 (6 bases). Germline V gene sequence: CDR1 SQVTM, CDR2 ANQGSEA. Trimming cost V 0 bases and J 7 bases, with 12 bases left between them. This CDR3 contains 13 residues. CDR3 in DNA: TGCAGCGTTGAAGAGGCAGGGGTCGGTGGCTACACCTTC. This encodes CSVEEAGVGGYTF.

V is TRBV19 and J is TRBJ1-1, with a possible D match to TRBD1 (6 bases). The CDR3 runs 11 residues. Germline V gives CDR1 LNHDA, CDR2 SQIVND (reference sequence). V shed 4 bases and J shed 9 bases, with 9 bases lying between them. The CDR3 bases are TGTGCCAGTAGTAGTGGACAGAAAGCTTTCTTT. It specifies CASSSGQKAFF. Full variable domain (remainder filled in from reference TRBV19 and TRBJ1-1): DGGITQSPKYLFRKEGQNVTLSCEQNLNHDAMYWYRQDPGQGLRLIYYSQIVNDFQKGDIAEGYSVSREKKESFPLTVTSAQKNPTAFYLCASSSGQKAFFGQGTRLTVV.

In DNA, the CDR3 is TGTGCCTGGAGTCCAGGACAGAGTGAAGCTTTCTTT. It codes for CAWSPGQSEAFF. The J gene is TRBJ1-1, the V gene TRBV30, with D maybe TRBD1 (6 bases). The germline CDR1 and CDR2 sequences are GTSNPN and SVGIG (reference sequence). This CDR3 has 12 amino acids. V gave up 2 bases and J gave up 7 bases, with 11 bases separating them.

The V gene is TRBV6-5, the J gene TRBJ1-4; TRBD1 agrees at 9 bases. The junction had 11 bases not matched to a gene; V was cut back by 4 bases and J by 8 bases. The CDR3 totals 16 residues. Per germline, CDR1 MNHEY and CDR2 SVGAGI. The CDR3 sequence: CASSSGQGSVREKLFF. In DNA, the CDR3 is TGTGCCAGCAGTTCGGGACAGGGCTCCGTCAGGGAAAAACTGTTTTTT.

V is TRBV2 and J is TRBJ2-7; TRBD1 is a possible D gene (6 bases). From germline, CDR1 is SNHLY and CDR2 FYNNEI. The V end lost 11 bases, the J end lost 5 bases, and 13 bases lay between the germline ends. The CDR3 consists of 11 residues. In DNA, the CDR3 is TGTGCCTCCCCTGAGGGGGACGAGCAGTACTTC. Translated: CASPEGDEQYF. The variable domain in full, with the rest retrieved from reference TRBV2 and TRBJ2-7, is EPEVTQTPSHQVTQMGQEVILRCVPISNHLYFYWYRQILGQKVEFLVSFYNNEISEKSEIFDDQFSVERPDGSNFTLKIRSTKLEDSAMYFCASPEGDEQYFGPGTRLTVT.

The V and J genes are TRBV30 and TRBJ2-2; weak D call: TRBD2 (5 bases). This CDR3 region has 14 residues. Germline loops: CDR1 GTSNPN, CDR2 SVGIG (reference sequence). Trimming pared 4 bases from V and 3 bases from J, leaving 12 bases between. CDR3 region: CAWNSGFHTGELFF. The CDR3 coding sequence is TGTGCCTGGAACTCGGGATTTCACACCGGGGAGCTGTTTTTT.

This chain links TRBV5-1 with TRBJ2-3, with 9 bases aligning to TRBD2. There are 16 residues in the CDR3. J was trimmed by 2 bases and V by 0 bases; bases with no gene match: 4. Germline CDR1 SGHRS, CDR2 YFSETQ. The CDR3 sequence is CASSLGLAGLTDTQYF. CDR3 DNA: TGCGCCAGCAGCTTGGGGCTAGCGGGACTCACAGATACGCAGTATTTT.

The rearrangement joins TRBV5-1 to TRBJ1-1; 12 positions match TRBD1. The CDR3 is made up of 15 amino acids. In germline, CDR1 is SGHRS, CDR2 YFSETQ. V trimming: 0 bases; J trimming: 4 bases; junction bases outside the gene matches: 1. CDR3 protein: CASSLGDRGPTEAFF. For the CDR3, the DNA is TGCGCCAGCAGCTTGGGGGACAGGGGGCCCACTGAAGCTTTCTTT.